Following are 9 T cell receptor beta chains from one sample sequenced in a study of beta chain features in type 1 diabetes. Study results and limitations: Shortening of TCRB CDR3s, moderate but significant, appeared in all four CD4+ subsets of Type 1 diabetes patients.

The entirety of the isolated RNA underwent reverse transcription, so expressed TCRB transcripts were sequenced. Using immunoSEQ multiplex PCR, the repertoire was profiled, and TCRdb retains in-frame clones only, with some absent. The table includes fewer than 450,000 clones, approximately 13% detected once. Antigen specificity for these receptors is unknown. Sequencing was carried out using naive CD4+ T cells from blood. These receptors originate from a woman aged 18-35 years with type 1 diabetes.

In this sample, this clone turned up a few times. This rearrangement joins TRBV30 to TRBJ2-1; 9 nucleotides align to TRBD2. Unmatched junction bases numbered 2, after V lost 0 bases and J lost 2 bases. The CDR3 is 15 residues long. Germline V gene sequence: CDR1 GTSNPN, CDR2 SVGIG (reference sequence). CDR3 sequence (DNA): TGTGCCTGGAGTGTAGCGGGAGGACCCTACAATGAGCAGTTCTTC. Encoded protein: CAWSVAGGPYNEQFF.

The rearrangement uses TRBV27 and TRBJ2-7; TRBD2 matches 7 bases. The CDR3 length is 16 residues. CDR1 is MNHEY, CDR2 SMNVEV, per germline (reference sequence). Unmatched junction bases numbered 12, after V lost 3 bases and J lost 4 bases. This CDR3 reads CASSLGWSGVRYEQYF. Here the CDR3 DNA reads TGTGCCAGCAGTTTGGGGTGGAGCGGGGTTCGTTACGAGCAGTACTTC.

This clone occurred a few times. The chain has TRBV6-6 and TRBJ2-4; no definite D call. Germline CDR1 MNHNY, CDR2 SVGAGI (reference sequence). V was shortened by 5 bases and J by 6 bases, with 8 bases between the two germline ends. This CDR3 contains 12 residues. The CDR3 DNA reads TGTGCCAGCAGTCCCGCGGTAAACATTCAGTACTTC. It is translated as CASSPAVNIQYF.

The genes are TRBV6-6 and TRBJ2-1, with no clear D. This CDR3 region has 14 residues. Germline assignment: CDR1 MNHNY and CDR2 SVGAGI (reference sequence). V shed 6 bases and J shed 1 base, with 10 bases lying between them. CDR3 sequence: CASRPGYSYNEQFF. DNA of the CDR3: TGTGCCAGCAGGCCCGGGTATTCCTACAATGAGCAGTTCTTC.

This clone was recorded a few times. The chain employs TRBV7-2 and TRBJ1-1; no reliable D call. The CDR3 length is 16 residues. Trimming removed 4 bases from V and 0 bases from J, with 15 bases in between. Per germline, CDR1 SGHTA and CDR2 FQGNSA. The CDR3 reads CASSSREGSMNTEAFF. CDR3 DNA sequence: TGTGCCAGCAGCTCCCGGGAGGGATCGATGAACACTGAAGCTTTCTTT.

This clone turned up a few times. This sequence joins TRBV28 and TRBJ2-7; weak D call: TRBD2 (5 bases). The CDR3 spans 12 residues. Germline CDR1 reads MDHEN; CDR2 reads SYDVKM. Between the trimmed V and J ends, which lost 6 bases and 4 bases, there was a span of 10 bases. The CDR3 DNA reads as TGTGCCAGCAGCCGGACTCCTTACGAGCAGTACTTC. Translation gives CASSRTPYEQYF.

The chain carries TRBV9 and TRBJ2-3, with D hard to call. The germline V and J ends were trimmed by 0 bases and 4 bases, with 9 bases remaining between them. This CDR3 has 14 amino acids. Germline CDR1 and CDR2: SGDLS and YYNGEE. CDR3 nucleotides: TGTGCCAGCAGCGTAGTGGGCAGAGCAGATACGCAGTATTTT. This encodes CASSVVGRADTQYF.

This sequence joins TRBV9 and TRBJ2-1; tentative D call: TRBD2 (6 bases). The CDR3 extends over 12 amino acids. Trimming removed 0 bases at V and 9 bases at J, with 7 bases between. The germline V gene encodes CDR1 SGDLS and CDR2 YYNGEE. The CDR3 loop reads CASSVVGGEQFF. The CDR3 DNA sequence: TGTGCCAGCAGCGTAGTCGGGGGTGAGCAGTTCTTC.

J is TRBJ2-3 and V is TRBV5-4; D call uncertain. This CDR3 has 17 amino acids. Between the trimmed V and J ends, which lost 0 bases and 0 bases, there was a span of 14 bases. Germline CDR1 reads SGHNT; CDR2 reads YYREEE (reference sequence). Written as DNA, the CDR3 is TGTGCCAGCAGCTTGGGTCAGCGAATATCTAGCACAGATACGCAGTATTTT. Amino acids: CASSLGQRISSTDTQYF. The complete variable domain, with remaining parts taken from reference TRBV5-4 and TRBJ2-3, reads ETGVTQSPTHLIKTRGQQVTLRCSSQSGHNTVSWYQQALGQGPQFIFQYYREEENGRGNFPPRFSGLQFPNYSSELNVNALELDDSALYLCASSLGQRISSTDTQYFGPGTRLTVL.